These 20 T cell receptor beta chains share one sample of origin, sequenced in a study of blood T cell repertoires in COVID-19. The assay was immunoSEQ multiplex PCR, and TCRdb's table has in-frame clones only and misses some. The sample records 150,000 to 200,000 clones, roughly 87% being singletons. Sequences were obtained from peripheral blood. These receptors were obtained from a woman aged 60-75 years who had recovered from COVID-19.

Only a few counts were recorded for this clone. This rearrangement joins TRBV7-6 to TRBJ2-7; D may be TRBD1 (5 bases). The germline gives CDR1 SGHVS, CDR2 FNYEAQ. The germline V and J ends were trimmed by 5 bases and 6 bases, with 17 bases remaining between them. The CDR3 is 14 residues long. The CDR3 nucleotides are TGTGCCAGCAGCGAACTACCCGTCAGGGCCGAGCAGTACTTC. Translating it yields CASSELPVRAEQYF.

V and J are TRBV19 and TRBJ1-5, with D possibly matching TRBD1 (5 bases). V shed 3 bases and J shed 4 bases, with 13 bases lying between them. The V gene's germline CDR1 is LNHDA and CDR2 SQIVND (reference sequence). This CDR3 has 15 amino acids. In DNA form, the CDR3 reads TGTGCCAGTAGTATCTCCAGGGTCAGGAATCAGCCCCAGCATTTT. It yields the protein CASSISRVRNQPQHF.

The gene calls are TRBV6-5 and TRBJ2-5; TRBD1 is a possible D gene (6 bases). The CDR3 has 16 amino acids. Germline CDR1 is MNHEY and CDR2 is SVGAGI. V dropped 0 bases and J dropped 1 base, with 12 bases sitting between them. The chain's CDR3 is CASSYSLRGLQETQYF. CDR3 DNA sequence: TGTGCCAGCAGTTACTCGCTCAGGGGCCTCCAAGAGACCCAGTACTTC.

The CDR3 sequence is CAIKAGGFGYTF. CDR3 nucleotide sequence: TGTGCCATCAAGGCAGGGGGCTTTGGCTACACCTTC. The rearrangement uses TRBV10-3 and TRBJ1-2, with TRBD1 identical over 8 bases. V was clipped by 7 bases and J by 7 bases; unmatched bases: 5. The CDR3 runs 12 residues. CDR1 and CDR2 (germline): ENHRY, SYGVKD.

The chain couples TRBV5-1 to TRBJ1-6, with 9 positions matching TRBD1. Germline assignment: CDR1 SGHRS and CDR2 YFSETQ. CDR3 length: 16 residues. Trimming at V came to 1 base and at J to 9 bases, leaving 8 bases not matched to a gene. The CDR3 region has the DNA TGCGCCAGCAGCTTGCTGGGGACAGGGAATGGTTCACCCCTCCACTTT. Translation: CASSLLGTGNGSPLHF.

This chain joins TRBV6-2 or TRBV6-3 and TRBJ2-3; 7 bases fit TRBD1. With 5 bases clipped from V and 1 base from J, the junction kept 12 bases outside the gene matches. CDR1 and CDR2 from the germline V gene are MNHEY and SVGEGT. This CDR3 spans 17 amino acids. For the CDR3, the DNA is TGTGCCAGCAGTCAAAGACAGGGCGTAACCCGCACAGATACGCAGTATTTT. Protein: CASSQRQGVTRTDTQYF.

The rearrangement uses TRBV5-1 and TRBJ2-2; 8 positions match TRBD1. J gave up 6 bases and V 2 bases, and 9 bases lay outside the gene matches. CDR1 SGHRS and CDR2 YFSETQ come from the germline V gene. This CDR3 has 16 residues. The CDR3 sequence is CASSLIGQGTPGELFF. The CDR3 coding sequence is TGCGCCAGCAGCTTAATTGGACAGGGTACCCCCGGGGAGCTGTTTTTT.

This rearrangement joins TRBV6-6 to TRBJ2-1, with D perhaps matching TRBD2 (6 bases). The length of the CDR3 is 14 residues. V was shortened by 6 bases and J by 2 bases, with 11 bases between the two germline ends. Germline V gene data show CDR1 as MNHNY and CDR2 as SVGAGI (reference sequence). The CDR3 nucleotides are TGTGCCAGCAGCTCGACTAGTCCCTACAATGAGCAGTTCTTC. Encoded protein: CASSSTSPYNEQFF.

This clone was seen a single time. The chain recombines TRBV4-2 with TRBJ1-6; D call uncertain. CDR3 size: 16 residues. Germline lookup yields CDR1 LGHNA and CDR2 YNFKEQ. Trimming shortened V by 2 bases and J by 3 bases, and 11 bases separated the two germline ends. The CDR3 region has the DNA TGTGCCAGCAGCCAATCCACCCAGGACTATAATTCACCCCTCCACTTT. Amino acids: CASSQSTQDYNSPLHF.

The chain joins TRBV27 to TRBJ2-1; 7 positions match TRBD2. This CDR3 contains 12 residues. V lost 7 bases to trimming and J lost 8 bases; unmatched junction nucleotides: 5. Germline V gene data show CDR1 as MNHEY and CDR2 as SMNVEV (reference sequence). This CDR3 reads CASKTSFDEQFF. The CDR3 DNA sequence: TGTGCCAGCAAGACTAGCTTCGATGAGCAGTTCTTC.

This clone has more than one count but fewer than ten. The chain joins TRBV7-9 to TRBJ1-6; TRBD1 matches 7 bases. Germline V gene lookup returns CDR1 SEHNR and CDR2 FQNEAQ (reference sequence). V gave up 4 bases and J gave up 7 bases; unmatched junction bases: 19. The CDR3 has 19 amino acids. CDR3 coding DNA: TGTGCCAGCAGCTATATCAGACAGGGCCCTTCTGGTAGGAATTCACCCCTCCACTTT. Its translation: CASSYIRQGPSGRNSPLHF.

The chain recombines TRBV13 with TRBJ1-1; D is possibly TRBD1 (6 bases). The CDR3 is 13 residues long. The V gene lost 5 bases and the J gene lost 12 bases, with 19 bases spanning the gap. Germline V gene lookup returns CDR1 PRHDT and CDR2 FYEKMQ (reference sequence). The CDR3 nucleotides read TGTGCCAGCAGCCTCGGACAGTATGGTTTTCCTTTCTTT. Amino acid sequence: CASSLGQYGFPFF. Full variable domain (outside the CDR3, taken from reference TRBV13 and TRBJ1-1): AAGVIQSPRHLIKEKRETATLKCYPIPRHDTVYWYQQGPGQDPQFLISFYEKMQSDKGSIPDRFSAQQFSDYHSELNMSSLELGDSALYFCASSLGQYGFPFFGQGTRLTVV.

In this sample, this clone turned up a few times. This CDR3 is CASSLLWGQGGTDTQYF. The CDR3 DNA follows: TGTGCCAGCAGTTTACTCTGGGGACAGGGAGGAACAGATACGCAGTATTTT. The genes are TRBV28 and TRBJ2-3; TRBD1 matches at 9 bases. In germline, CDR1 is MDHEN, CDR2 SYDVKM. With V trimmed by 2 bases and J by 3 bases, 9 bases remained unmatched. This CDR3 contains 17 residues. Combining the CDR3 with reference TRBV28 and TRBJ2-3 gives the whole variable domain DVKVTQSSRYLVKRTGEKVFLECVQDMDHENMFWYRQDPGLGLRLIYFSYDVKMKEKGDIPEGYSVSREKKERFSLILESASTNQTSMYLCASSLLWGQGGTDTQYFGPGTRLTVL.

The sample holds one count of this clone. This chain links TRBV28 with TRBJ1-2, with 7 bases that match TRBD1. Germline-derived CDR1 and CDR2 are MDHEN and SYDVKM. Trimming at V came to 2 bases and at J to 4 bases, leaving 7 bases not matched to a gene. The CDR3 covers 15 residues. CDR3 sequence: CASSLGTDEAYGYTF. CDR3 bases: TGTGCCAGCAGTTTAGGGACAGACGAGGCCTATGGCTACACCTTC.

The rearrangement links TRBV28 to TRBJ2-3; 12 nucleotides line up with TRBD2. CDR1 is MDHEN, CDR2 SYDVKM, per germline. The CDR3 sequence is 21 residues long. V trimming: 6 bases; J trimming: 1 base; junction bases outside the gene matches: 20. CDR3 loop: CASSPKFTGASGGVGTDTQYF. DNA of the CDR3: TGTGCCAGCAGCCCTAAATTTACCGGGGCTAGCGGGGGGGTTGGCACAGATACGCAGTATTTT.

The genes are TRBV19 and TRBJ2-2, with 7 bases matching TRBD1. CDR1 is LNHDA, CDR2 SQIVND, per germline (reference sequence). This CDR3 is built from 13 residues. The V gene end was trimmed by 4 bases and the J gene end by 5 bases; junction bases not matched to a gene: 1. In nucleotides, the CDR3 is TGTGCCAGTAGTACAGGGGGAACCGGGGAGCTGTTTTTT. Translating it yields CASSTGGTGELFF.

This chain joins TRBV19 and TRBJ2-3, with 7 bases matching TRBD1. CDR1 is LNHDA and CDR2 is SQIVND in the germline V gene (reference sequence). V dropped 5 bases and J dropped 4; count of bases not matched to a gene: 9. CDR3 length: 15 amino acids. The CDR3 reads CASSSYRGLSDTQYF. CDR3 nucleotides: TGTGCCAGTAGTTCCTACAGGGGTTTATCAGATACGCAGTATTTT.

The chain joins TRBV6-1 to TRBJ1-2; 10 bases are a match to TRBD1. Germline-derived CDR1 and CDR2 are MNHNS and SASEGT. V gave up 3 bases and J gave up 4 bases; unmatched junction bases: 5. CDR3 length equals 15 residues. The CDR3 DNA reads as TGTGCCAGCAGTGAGTCCGGGACAGGGGCCTATGGCTACACCTTC. It is translated as CASSESGTGAYGYTF.

The J gene is TRBJ1-4, the V gene TRBV29-1, with a tentative D call TRBD1 (6 bases). V was clipped by 2 bases and J by 5 bases, with 9 bases between them. Germline CDR1 SQVTM, CDR2 ANQGSEA. The CDR3 covers 13 residues. CDR3 sequence (DNA): TGCAGCGTTGAACGGGGGGGCAATGAAAAACTGTTTTTT. This codes for CSVERGGNEKLFF.

This clone has a count of ten or more. The V gene is TRBV12-2, the J gene TRBJ2-5; the table's D call TRBD2 went unverified against the DNA. TRBV12-2 is a recognized pseudogene. The CDR3 consists of 15 residues. The CDR3 here is CASRLILGGGETQYF. CDR3 coding DNA: TGTGCAAGTCGCTTAATCCTGGGGGGGGGAGAGACCCAGTACTTC.